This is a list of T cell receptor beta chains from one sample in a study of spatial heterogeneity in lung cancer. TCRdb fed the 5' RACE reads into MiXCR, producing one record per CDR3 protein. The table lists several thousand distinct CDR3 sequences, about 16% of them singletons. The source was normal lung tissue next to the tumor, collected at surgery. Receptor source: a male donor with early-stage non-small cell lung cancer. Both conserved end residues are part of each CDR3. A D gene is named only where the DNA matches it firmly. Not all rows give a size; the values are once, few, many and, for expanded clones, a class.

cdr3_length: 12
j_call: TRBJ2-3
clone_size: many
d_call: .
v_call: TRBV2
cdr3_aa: CASRAFLDTQYF
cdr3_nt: TGTGCCAGCAGGGCGTTCCTTGATACGCAGTATTTT

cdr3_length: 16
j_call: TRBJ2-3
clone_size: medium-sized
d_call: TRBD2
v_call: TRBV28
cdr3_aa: CASSPLLAGGTDTQYF
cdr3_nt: TGTGCCAGCAGTCCCCTCCTAGCGGGGGGTACAGATACGCAGTATTTT

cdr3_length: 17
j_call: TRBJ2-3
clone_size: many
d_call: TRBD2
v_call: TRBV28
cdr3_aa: CASSSLGTSGSTDTQYF
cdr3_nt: TGTGCCAGCAGTTCCTTGGGGACTAGCGGGTCGACAGATACGCAGTATTTT

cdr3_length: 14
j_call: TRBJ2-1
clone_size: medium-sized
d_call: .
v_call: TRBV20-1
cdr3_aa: CSARSVGNRDEQFF
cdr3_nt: TGCAGTGCTAGGTCTGTGGGTAATCGGGATGAGCAGTTCTTC

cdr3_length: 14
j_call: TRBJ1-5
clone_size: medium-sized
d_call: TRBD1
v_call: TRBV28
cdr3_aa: CASRPPQGGQPQHF
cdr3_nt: TGTGCCAGCAGACCCCCCCAGGGGGGTCAGCCCCAGCATTTT

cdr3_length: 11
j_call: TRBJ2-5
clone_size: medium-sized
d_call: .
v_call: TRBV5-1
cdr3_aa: CASSLEETQYF
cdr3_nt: TGCGCCAGCAGCTTGGAGGAGACCCAGTACTTC

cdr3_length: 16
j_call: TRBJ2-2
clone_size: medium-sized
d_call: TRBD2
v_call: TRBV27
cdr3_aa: CASSPRGGFYTGELFF
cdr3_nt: TGTGCCAGCAGTCCCCGGGGGGGCTTCTACACCGGGGAGCTGTTTTTT

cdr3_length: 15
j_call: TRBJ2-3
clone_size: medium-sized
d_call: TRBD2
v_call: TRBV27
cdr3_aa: CASSFRRERDDTQYF
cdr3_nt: TGTGCCAGCAGTTTCAGGCGGGAGCGGGATGATACGCAGTATTTT

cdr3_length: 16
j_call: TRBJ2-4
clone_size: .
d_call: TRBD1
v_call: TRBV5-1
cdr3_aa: CASSPTSGTGANIQYF
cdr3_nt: TGCGCCAGCAGCCCAACATCCGGGACAGGAGCCAACATTCAGTACTTC

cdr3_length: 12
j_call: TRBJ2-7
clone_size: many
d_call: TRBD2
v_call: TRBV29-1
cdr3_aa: CSVAGGGGEQYF
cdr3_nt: TGCAGCGTTGCGGGCGGGGGTGGTGAGCAGTACTTC

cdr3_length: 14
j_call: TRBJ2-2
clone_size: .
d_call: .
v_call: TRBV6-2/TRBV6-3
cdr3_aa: CASSGGRDTGELFF
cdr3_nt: TGTGCCAGCAGTGGGGGCCGGGACACCGGGGAGCTGTTTTTT

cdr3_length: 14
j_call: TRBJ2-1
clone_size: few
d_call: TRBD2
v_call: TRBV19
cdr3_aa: CASQIAGGRNEQFF
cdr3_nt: TGTGCCAGCCAAATAGCGGGGGGGAGAAATGAGCAGTTCTTC

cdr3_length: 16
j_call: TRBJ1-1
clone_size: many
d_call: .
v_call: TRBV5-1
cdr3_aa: CASSSDGGGIATEAFF
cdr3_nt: TGCGCCAGCAGCTCGGATGGCGGGGGGATTGCCACTGAAGCTTTCTTT

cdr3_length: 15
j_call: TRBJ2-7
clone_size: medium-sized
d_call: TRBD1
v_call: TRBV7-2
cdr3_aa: CASSLAGQGAGEQYF
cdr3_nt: TGTGCCAGCAGCTTAGCAGGACAGGGGGCGGGAGAGCAGTACTTC

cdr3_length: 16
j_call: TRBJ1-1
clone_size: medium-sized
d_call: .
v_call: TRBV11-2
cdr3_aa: CASSLRGGVPDTEAFF
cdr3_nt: TGTGCCAGCAGCCTCAGGGGAGGGGTCCCTGACACTGAAGCTTTCTTT

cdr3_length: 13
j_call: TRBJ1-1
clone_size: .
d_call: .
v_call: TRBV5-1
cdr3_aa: CASSLRDVTEAFF
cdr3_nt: TGCGCCAGCAGCCTCCGCGATGTCACTGAAGCTTTCTTT

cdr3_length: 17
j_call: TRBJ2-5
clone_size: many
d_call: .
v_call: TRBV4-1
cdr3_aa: CASSQAAEARSQETQYF
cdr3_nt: TGCGCCAGCAGCCAGGCGGCAGAGGCCAGAAGCCAAGAGACCCAGTACTTC

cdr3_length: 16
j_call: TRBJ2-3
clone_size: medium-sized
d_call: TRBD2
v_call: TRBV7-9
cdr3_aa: CASSLAGTTPTDTQYF
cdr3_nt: TGTGCCAGCAGCTTGGCCGGGACTACCCCCACAGATACGCAGTATTTT

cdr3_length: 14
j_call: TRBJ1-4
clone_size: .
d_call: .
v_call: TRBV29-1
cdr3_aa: CSGLDSRSGEKLFF
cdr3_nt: TGCAGCGGACTGGACAGCCGATCCGGTGAAAAACTGTTTTTT